This TCR beta chain was sequenced in a study of T-cell reconstitution after alpha-beta-depleted transplantation in children. Preparation of the TCRbeta library involved a method that used unique molecular identifiers. TCRdb fed the PCR reads into MiXCR, producing one record per CDR3 protein. The sample shows 350,000 to 400,000 distinct CDR3 sequences, roughly 13% of them seen only once. The germline V and J ends were trimmed by 6 bases and 8 bases, with 16 bases remaining between them. This CDR3 region has 14 residues. The clonotype comes from a human donor who donated a stem cell graft to a child with Fanconi anemia. Sequences were derived from PBMCs, sampled from the stem cell graft. The V call is TRBV12-3 or TRBV12-4, the J call TRBJ1-4; D not certain. CDR3 in DNA: TGTGCCAGCAGCCTTAATCAGGAGTGGGAAAAACTGTTTTTT. Translating it yields CASSLNQEWEKLFF.